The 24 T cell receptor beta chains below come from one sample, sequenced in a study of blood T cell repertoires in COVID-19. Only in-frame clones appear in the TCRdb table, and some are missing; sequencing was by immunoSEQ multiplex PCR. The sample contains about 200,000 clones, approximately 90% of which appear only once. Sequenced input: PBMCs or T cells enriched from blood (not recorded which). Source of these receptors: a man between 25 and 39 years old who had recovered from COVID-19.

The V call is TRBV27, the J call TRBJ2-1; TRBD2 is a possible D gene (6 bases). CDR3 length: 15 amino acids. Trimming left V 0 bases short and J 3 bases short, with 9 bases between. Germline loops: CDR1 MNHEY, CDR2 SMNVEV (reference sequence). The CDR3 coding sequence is TGTGCCAGCAGTTTATCTGTGGGGGGCTACAATGAGCAGTTCTTC. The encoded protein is CASSLSVGGYNEQFF.

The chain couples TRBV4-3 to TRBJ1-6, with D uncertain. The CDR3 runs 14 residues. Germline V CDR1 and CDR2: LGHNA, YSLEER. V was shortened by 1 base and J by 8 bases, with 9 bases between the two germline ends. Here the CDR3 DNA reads TGCGCCAGCAGCCAAGTGGGGAGTTATTCACCCCTCCACTTT. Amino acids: CASSQVGSYSPLHF.

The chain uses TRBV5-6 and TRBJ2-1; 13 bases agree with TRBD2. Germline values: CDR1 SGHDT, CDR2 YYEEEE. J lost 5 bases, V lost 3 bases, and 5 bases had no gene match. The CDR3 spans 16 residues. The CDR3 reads CASSWGTSGAHNEQFF. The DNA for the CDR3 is TGTGCCAGCAGCTGGGGGACTAGCGGGGCACACAATGAGCAGTTCTTC.

CDR3 DNA: TGTGCCAGCAGTCAAGGAGACAGGGGCTTAAGCAACTATGGCTACACCTTC. Translated: CASSQGDRGLSNYGYTF. V usage is TRBV25-1 and J usage is TRBJ1-2, with 8 bases aligning to TRBD1. CDR1 and CDR2 (germline): MGHDK, SYGVNS. V lost 5 bases and J lost 2; bases outside the gene matches: 13. This CDR3 is built from 17 residues.

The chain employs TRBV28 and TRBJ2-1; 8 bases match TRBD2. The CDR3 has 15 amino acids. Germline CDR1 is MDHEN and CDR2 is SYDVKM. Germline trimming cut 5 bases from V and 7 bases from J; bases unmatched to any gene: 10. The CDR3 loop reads CASSLSGGTTNEQFF. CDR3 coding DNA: TGTGCCAGCAGTCTAAGCGGGGGAACTACAAATGAGCAGTTCTTC.

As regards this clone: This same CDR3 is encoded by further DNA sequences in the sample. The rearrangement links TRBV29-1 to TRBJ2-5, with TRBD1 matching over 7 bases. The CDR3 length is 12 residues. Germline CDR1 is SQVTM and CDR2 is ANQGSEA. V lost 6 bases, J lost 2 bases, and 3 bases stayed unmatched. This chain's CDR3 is CSVARGQETQYF. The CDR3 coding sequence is TGCAGCGTCGCCAGGGGGCAAGAGACCCAGTACTTC.

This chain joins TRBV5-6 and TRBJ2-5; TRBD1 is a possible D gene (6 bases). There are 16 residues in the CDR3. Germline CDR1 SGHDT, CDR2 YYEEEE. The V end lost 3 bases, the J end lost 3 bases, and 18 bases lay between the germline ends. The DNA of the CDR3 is TGTGCCAGCAGCTACGCGACAGGTTGGTCCAAAGAGACCCAGTACTTC. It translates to CASSYATGWSKETQYF.

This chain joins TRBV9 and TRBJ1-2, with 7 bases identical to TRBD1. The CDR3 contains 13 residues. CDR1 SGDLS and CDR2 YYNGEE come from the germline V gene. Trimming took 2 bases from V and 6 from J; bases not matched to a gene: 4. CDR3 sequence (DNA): TGTGCCAGCAGCGTCGGACAGGCCGATGGCTACACCTTC. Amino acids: CASSVGQADGYTF.

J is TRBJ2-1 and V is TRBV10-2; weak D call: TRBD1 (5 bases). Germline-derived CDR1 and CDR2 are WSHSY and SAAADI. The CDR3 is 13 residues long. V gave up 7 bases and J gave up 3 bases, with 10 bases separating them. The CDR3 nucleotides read TGCGCCAGCACCCTCGACAGCTACAATGAGCAGTTCTTC. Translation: CASTLDSYNEQFF.

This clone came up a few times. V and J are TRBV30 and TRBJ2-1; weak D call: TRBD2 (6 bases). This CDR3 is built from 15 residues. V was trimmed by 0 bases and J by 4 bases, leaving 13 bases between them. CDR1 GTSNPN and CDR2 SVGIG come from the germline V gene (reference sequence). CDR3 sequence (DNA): TGTGCCTGGAGTGTACCGGGAGCGGATTACAATGAGCAGTTCTTC. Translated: CAWSVPGADYNEQFF.

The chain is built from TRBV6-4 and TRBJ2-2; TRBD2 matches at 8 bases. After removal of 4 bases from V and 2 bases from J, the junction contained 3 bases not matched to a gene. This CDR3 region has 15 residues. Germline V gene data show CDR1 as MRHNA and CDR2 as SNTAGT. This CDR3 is CASSGLAGNTGELFF. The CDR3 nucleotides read TGTGCCAGCAGTGGGCTAGCGGGCAACACCGGGGAGCTGTTTTTT.

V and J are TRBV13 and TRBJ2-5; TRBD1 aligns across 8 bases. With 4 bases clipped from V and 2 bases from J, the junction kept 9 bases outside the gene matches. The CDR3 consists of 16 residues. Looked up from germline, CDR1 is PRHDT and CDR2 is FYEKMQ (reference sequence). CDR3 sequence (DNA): TGTGCCAGCAGCTCATCCTGGACAGGGCGGCAAGAGACCCAGTACTTC. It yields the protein CASSSSWTGRQETQYF.

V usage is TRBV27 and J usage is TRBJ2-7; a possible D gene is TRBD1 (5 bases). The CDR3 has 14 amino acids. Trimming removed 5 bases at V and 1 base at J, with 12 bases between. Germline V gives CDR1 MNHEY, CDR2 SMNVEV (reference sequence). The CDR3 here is CASSVQGHSYEQYF. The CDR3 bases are TGTGCCAGCAGTGTCCAGGGCCATTCCTACGAGCAGTACTTC.

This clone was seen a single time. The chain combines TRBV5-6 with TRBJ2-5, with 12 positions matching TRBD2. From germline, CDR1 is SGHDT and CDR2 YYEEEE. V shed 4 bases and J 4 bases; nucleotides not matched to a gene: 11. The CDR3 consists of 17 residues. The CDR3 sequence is CASSGGLAGKIVETQYF. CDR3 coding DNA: TGTGCCAGCAGCGGCGGACTAGCGGGAAAAATCGTAGAGACCCAGTACTTC.

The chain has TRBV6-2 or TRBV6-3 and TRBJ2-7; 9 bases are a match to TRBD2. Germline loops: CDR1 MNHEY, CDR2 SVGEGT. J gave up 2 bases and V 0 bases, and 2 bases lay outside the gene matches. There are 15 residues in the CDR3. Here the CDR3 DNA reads TGTGCCAGCAGTTACTCGGCTAGCGGGGCCTACGAGCAGTACTTC. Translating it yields CASSYSASGAYEQYF.

The CDR3 coding sequence is TGTGCCAGCAGTTGGAGATCCTCTGGGGCCAACGTCCTGACTTTC. Encoded protein: CASSWRSSGANVLTF. The rearrangement uses TRBV6-5 and TRBJ2-6; the D is unclear. Trimming took 4 bases from V and 0 from J, leaving 7 bases between them. Looked up from germline, CDR1 is MNHEY and CDR2 is SVGAGI. This CDR3 has 15 amino acids.

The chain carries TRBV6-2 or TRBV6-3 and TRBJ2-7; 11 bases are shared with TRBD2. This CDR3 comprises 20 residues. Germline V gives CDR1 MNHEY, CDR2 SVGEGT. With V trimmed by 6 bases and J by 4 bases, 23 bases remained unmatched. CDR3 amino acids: CASSHGTSGLQVRVNYEQYF. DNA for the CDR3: TGTGCCAGCAGCCACGGGACTAGCGGCCTCCAGGTACGAGTTAATTACGAGCAGTACTTC.

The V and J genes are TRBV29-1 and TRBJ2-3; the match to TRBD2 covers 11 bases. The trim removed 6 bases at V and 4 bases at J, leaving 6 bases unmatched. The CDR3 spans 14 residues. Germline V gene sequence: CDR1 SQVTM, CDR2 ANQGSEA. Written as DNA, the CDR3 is TGCAGCGTCGCGACTAGCGGGGCCTCAGATACGCAGTATTTT. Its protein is CSVATSGASDTQYF.

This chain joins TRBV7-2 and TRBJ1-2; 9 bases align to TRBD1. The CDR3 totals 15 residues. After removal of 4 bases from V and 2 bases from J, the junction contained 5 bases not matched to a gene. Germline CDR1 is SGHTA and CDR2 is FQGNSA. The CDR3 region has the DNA TGTGCCAGCAGCTCCCGGACAGGGGACAACTATGGCTACACCTTC. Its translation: CASSSRTGDNYGYTF.

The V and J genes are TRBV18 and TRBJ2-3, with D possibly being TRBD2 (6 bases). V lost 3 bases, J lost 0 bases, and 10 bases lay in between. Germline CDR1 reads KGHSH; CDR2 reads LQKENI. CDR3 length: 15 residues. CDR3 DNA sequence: TGTGCCAGCTCACCGCCTGGACTAAGCACAGATACGCAGTATTTT. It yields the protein CASSPPGLSTDTQYF. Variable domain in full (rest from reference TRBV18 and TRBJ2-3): NAGVMQNPRHLVRRRGQEARLRCSPMKGHSHVYWYRQLPEEGLKFMVYLQKENIIDESGMPKERFSAEFPKEGPSILRIQQVVRGDSAAYFCASSPPGLSTDTQYFGPGTRLTVL.

CDR3: CASSYGEGEQYF. DNA for the CDR3: TGTGCCAGCAGTTACGGGGAGGGGGAGCAGTACTTC. V is TRBV6-5 and J is TRBJ2-7; TRBD2 matches at 7 bases. This CDR3 contains 12 residues. V was pared by 2 bases and J by 7 bases, with 2 bases of the junction left unmatched. Per the germline V gene, CDR1 is MNHEY and CDR2 is SVGAGI.

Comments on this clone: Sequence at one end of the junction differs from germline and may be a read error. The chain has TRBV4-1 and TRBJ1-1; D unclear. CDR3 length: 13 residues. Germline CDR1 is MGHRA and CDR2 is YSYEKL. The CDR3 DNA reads TGCGCCAGCAGTCAAGGAGGGTTCCCTGAAGCTTTCTTT. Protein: CASSQGGFPEAFF.

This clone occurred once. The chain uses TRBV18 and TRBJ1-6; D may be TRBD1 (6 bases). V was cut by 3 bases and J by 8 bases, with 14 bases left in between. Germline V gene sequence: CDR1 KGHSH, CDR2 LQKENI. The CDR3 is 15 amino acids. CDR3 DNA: TGTGCCAGCTCACCCCCTGGACAGAGATATTCACCCCTCCACTTT. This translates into CASSPPGQRYSPLHF.

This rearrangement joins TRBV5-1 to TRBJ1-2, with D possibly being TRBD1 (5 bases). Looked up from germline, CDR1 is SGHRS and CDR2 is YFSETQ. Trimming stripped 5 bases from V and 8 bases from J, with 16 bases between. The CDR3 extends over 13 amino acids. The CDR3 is CASSLGEAGGYTF. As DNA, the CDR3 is TGCGCCAGCAGTCTAGGGGAAGCGGGGGGCTACACCTTC.